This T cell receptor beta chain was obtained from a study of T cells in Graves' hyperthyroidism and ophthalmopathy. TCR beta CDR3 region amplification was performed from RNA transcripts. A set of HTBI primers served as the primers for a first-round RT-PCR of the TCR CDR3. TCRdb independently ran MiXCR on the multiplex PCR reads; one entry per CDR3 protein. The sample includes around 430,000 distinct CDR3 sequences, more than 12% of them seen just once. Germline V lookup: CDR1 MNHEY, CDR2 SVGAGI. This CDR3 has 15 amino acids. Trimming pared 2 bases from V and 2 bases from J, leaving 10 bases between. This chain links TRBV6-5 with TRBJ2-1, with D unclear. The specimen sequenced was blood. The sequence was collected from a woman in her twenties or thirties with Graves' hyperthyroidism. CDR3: CASSYVVAPYNEQFF. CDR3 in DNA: TGTGCCAGCAGTTACGTTGTGGCTCCCTACAATGAGCAGTTCTTC.